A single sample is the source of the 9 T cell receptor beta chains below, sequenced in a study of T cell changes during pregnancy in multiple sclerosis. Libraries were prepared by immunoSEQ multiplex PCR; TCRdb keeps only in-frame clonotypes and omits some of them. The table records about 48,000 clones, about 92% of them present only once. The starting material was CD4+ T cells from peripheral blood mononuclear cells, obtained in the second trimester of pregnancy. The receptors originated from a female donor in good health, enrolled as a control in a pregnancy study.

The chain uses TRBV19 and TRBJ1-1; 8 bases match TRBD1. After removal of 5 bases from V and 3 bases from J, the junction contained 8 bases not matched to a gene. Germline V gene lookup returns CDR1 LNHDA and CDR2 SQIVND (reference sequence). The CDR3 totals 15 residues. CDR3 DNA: TGTGCCAGTAGTCCATCCGACAGGGGATACACTGAAGCTTTCTTT. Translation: CASSPSDRGYTEAFF.

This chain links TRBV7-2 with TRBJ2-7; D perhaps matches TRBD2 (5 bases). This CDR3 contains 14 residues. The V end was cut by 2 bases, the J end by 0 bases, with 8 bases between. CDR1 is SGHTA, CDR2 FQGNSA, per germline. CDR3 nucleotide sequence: TGTGCCAGCAGCTTACGTAGCGCCTCCTACGAGCAGTACTTC. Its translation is CASSLRSASYEQYF. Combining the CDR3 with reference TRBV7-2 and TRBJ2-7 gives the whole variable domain GAGVSQSPSNKVTEKGKDVELRCDPISGHTALYWYRQSLGQGLEFLIYFQGNSAPDKSGLPSDRFSAERTGGSVSTLTIQRTQQEDSAVYLCASSLRSASYEQYFGPGTRLTVT.

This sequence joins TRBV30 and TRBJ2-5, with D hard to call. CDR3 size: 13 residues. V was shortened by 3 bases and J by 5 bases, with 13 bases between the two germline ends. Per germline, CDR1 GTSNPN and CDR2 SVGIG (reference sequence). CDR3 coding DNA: TGTGCCTGGAGCGTTTCGAGTACGGAGACCCAGTACTTC. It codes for CAWSVSSTETQYF. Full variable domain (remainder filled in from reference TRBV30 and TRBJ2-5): SQTIHQWPATLVQPVGSPLSLECTVEGTSNPNLYWYRQAAGRGLQLLFYSVGIGQISSEVPQNLSASRPQDRQFILSSKKLLLSDSGFYLCAWSVSSTETQYFGPGTRLLVL.

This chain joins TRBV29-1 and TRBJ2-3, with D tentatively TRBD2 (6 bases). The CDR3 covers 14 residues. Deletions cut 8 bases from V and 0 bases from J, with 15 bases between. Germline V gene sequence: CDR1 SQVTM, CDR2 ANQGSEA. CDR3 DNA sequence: TGCAGCTCAGACCGGGGGAGCAGCACAGATACGCAGTATTTT. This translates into CSSDRGSSTDTQYF.

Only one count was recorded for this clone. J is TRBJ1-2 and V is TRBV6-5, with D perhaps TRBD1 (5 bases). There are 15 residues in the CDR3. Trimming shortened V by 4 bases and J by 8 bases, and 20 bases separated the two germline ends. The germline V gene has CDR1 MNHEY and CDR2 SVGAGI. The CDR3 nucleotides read TGTGCCAGCAGTTCGATAGGAGGGGTTATAACCGGCTACACCTTC. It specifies CASSSIGGVITGYTF.

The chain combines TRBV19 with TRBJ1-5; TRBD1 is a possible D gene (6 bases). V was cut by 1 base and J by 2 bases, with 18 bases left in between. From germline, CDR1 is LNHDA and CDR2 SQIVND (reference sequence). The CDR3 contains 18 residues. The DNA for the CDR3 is TGTGCCAGTAGTATAGCCTCCCCTAACAGGGCCGGCAATCAGCCCCAGCATTTT. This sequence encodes CASSIASPNRAGNQPQHF.

The CDR3 is CASSLNGQGNEKLFF. The CDR3 DNA follows: TGTGCCAGCTCACTCAACGGCCAGGGTAATGAAAAACTGTTTTTT. This chain connects TRBV18 to TRBJ1-4, with a weak D call TRBD1 (5 bases). Trimming left V 4 bases short and J 4 bases short, with 13 bases between. The CDR3 spans 15 residues. CDR1 and CDR2 (germline): KGHSH, LQKENI.

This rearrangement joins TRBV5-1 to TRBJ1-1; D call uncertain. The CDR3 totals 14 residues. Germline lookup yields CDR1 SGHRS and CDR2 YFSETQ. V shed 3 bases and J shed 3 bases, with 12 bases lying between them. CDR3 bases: TGCGCCAGCAGCTCGGGTGGGTCGGACACTGAAGCTTTCTTT. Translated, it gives CASSSGGSDTEAFF. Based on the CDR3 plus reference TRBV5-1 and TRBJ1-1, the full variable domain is KAGVTQTPRYLIKTRGQQVTLSCSPISGHRSVSWYQQTPGQGLQFLFEYFSETQRNKGNFPGRFSGRQFSNSRSEMNVSTLELGDSALYLCASSSGGSDTEAFFGQGTRLTVV.

Written as DNA, the CDR3 is TGTGCCAGCAGGTCCACACAGGGGTTCTACGAGCAGTACTTC. Translated, it gives CASRSTQGFYEQYF. J is TRBJ2-7 and V is TRBV28, with TRBD1 matching 7 bases. CDR3 length: 14 residues. CDR1 is MDHEN, CDR2 SYDVKM, per germline. V lost 6 bases, J lost 3 bases, and 8 bases stayed unmatched.